Here is one T cell receptor beta chain with its context. What it binds is unknown. This specimen comes from a study of graft-versus-host responses after intestinal transplantation. This CDR3 has 19 amino acids. Study results and limitations: Some patients had graft-donor T cell macrochimerism. In their allografts, the ratios of graft-versus-host to host-versus-graft T cell clones were high. GvH clones occurred in recipient marrow; some first appeared in ileum or blood.

Sequenced by immunoSEQ multiplex PCR; TCRdb stores in-frame clones only, minus some. The sample lists 55,000 to 70,000 clones; roughly 89% were seen once. The rearrangement uses TRBV21-1 and TRBJ2-7; TRBD2, the table's D call, lacks a check against the DNA. TRBV21-1 is termed a pseudogene. The source is a human patient who received an intestinal transplant, so some T cells may come from the graft donor. The sample in question was PBMCs, obtained roughly 120 days after intestinal transplantation. This CDR3 is CASSKALRGCGGRPREQYF. The CDR3 bases are TGTGCCAGCAGCAAAGCGCTACGGGGATGTGGCGGGAGGCCTCGCGAGCAGTACTTC.